The 21 T cell receptor beta chains below all came from one sample that was sequenced in a study of beta chain features in type 1 diabetes. Reverse transcribing all isolated RNA meant expressed TCRB transcripts were sequenced. Profiling relied on immunoSEQ multiplex PCR, and the TCRdb table lists in-frame clones only, not all of them. The sample contains fewer than 650,000 clones, roughly 16% of which appear only once. The material sequenced was naive CD4+ T cells from blood. The receptors were sampled from a young man in good health.

This clone occurred a few times. This rearrangement joins TRBV18 to TRBJ1-4; no reliable D call. The CDR3 runs to 15 residues. V was clipped by 2 bases and J by 1 base, with 8 bases between them. CDR1 and CDR2 (germline): KGHSH, LQKENI. The CDR3 loop is CASSPDLGTNEKLFF. CDR3 nucleotide sequence: TGTGCCAGCTCACCAGATCTGGGAACTAATGAAAAACTGTTTTTT.

The CDR3: CASSFPDRNTEAFF. The CDR3 bases are TGTGCCAGCAGCTTTCCCGACAGGAACACTGAAGCTTTCTTT. V is TRBV5-4 and J is TRBJ1-1; D possibly corresponds to TRBD1 (5 bases). The V end was cut by 2 bases, the J end by 1 base, with 9 bases between. The CDR3 length is 14 residues. Looked up from germline, CDR1 is SGHNT and CDR2 is YYREEE (reference sequence).

This clone occurred many times. V is TRBV7-9 and J is TRBJ1-4, with 8 positions matching TRBD1. Germline values: CDR1 SEHNR, CDR2 FQNEAQ (reference sequence). CDR3 size: 12 residues. J lost 7 bases, V lost 5 bases, and 0 bases had no gene match. CDR3 nucleotide sequence: TGTGCCAGCAGCGACAGGGGTGAAAAACTGTTTTTT. Its translation: CASSDRGEKLFF.

This rearrangement joins TRBV5-4 to TRBJ2-1; tentatively, D is TRBD2 (5 bases). Trimming pared 0 bases from V and 7 bases from J, leaving 14 bases between. Per germline, CDR1 SGHNT and CDR2 YYREEE (reference sequence). The CDR3 totals 15 residues. The CDR3 here is CASSLDWTSGNEQFF. CDR3 nucleotide sequence: TGTGCCAGCAGCTTGGATTGGACCTCGGGGAATGAGCAGTTCTTC.

This rearrangement joins TRBV29-1 to TRBJ1-3; tentatively, D is TRBD1 (5 bases). V was pared by 7 bases and J by 0 bases, with 10 bases between. Looked up from germline, CDR1 is SQVTM and CDR2 is ANQGSEA. The CDR3 length is 13 residues. The CDR3 DNA follows: TGCAGCGCAGCGGGACCCTCTGGAAACACCATATATTTT. Translation gives CSAAGPSGNTIYF.

This clone was picked up a small number of times. The chain combines TRBV29-1 with TRBJ1-5; unclear D gene. This CDR3 contains 13 residues. The germline gives CDR1 SQVTM, CDR2 ANQGSEA. The V gene lost 6 bases and the J gene lost 6 bases, with 15 bases spanning the gap. The CDR3 spells CSVGRQAGQPQHF. The CDR3 DNA is TGCAGCGTCGGGCGGCAGGCTGGTCAGCCCCAGCATTTT. The whole variable domain, remainder taken from reference TRBV29-1 and TRBJ1-5, is SAVISQKPSRDICQRGTSLTIQCQVDSQVTMMFWYRQQPGQSLTLIATANQGSEATYESGFVIDKFPISRPNLTFSTLTVSNMSPEDSSIYLCSVGRQAGQPQHFGDGTRLSIL.

A remark on this clone: At one end the junction does not follow the germline gene, possibly because of a read error. This sample includes further DNA sequences coding for the same CDR3. Here the CDR3 reads CASSVDLSMNTQYF. Here the CDR3 DNA reads TGCGCCAGCAGCGTAGACCTGAGCATGAATACGCAGTATTTT. The rearrangement joins TRBV9 to TRBJ2-3; the D is unclear. This CDR3 has 14 residues. From germline, CDR1 is SGDLS and CDR2 YYNGEE.

The sample holds a few counts of this clone. This chain links TRBV5-1 with TRBJ2-4, with 8 bases identical to TRBD1. Germline CDR1 is SGHRS and CDR2 is YFSETQ. This CDR3 contains 14 residues. The V segment lost 4 bases and the J segment 7 bases; nucleotides outside the gene matches: 7. In DNA, the CDR3 is TGCGCCAGCAGCCCGGACAGGGTGGTGAACATTCAGTACTTC. Its protein product is CASSPDRVVNIQYF.

The chain has TRBV15 and TRBJ1-4; a weak D match, TRBD1 (6 bases). This CDR3 has 16 amino acids. V was cut by 3 bases and J by 6 bases, with 17 bases left in between. The germline V gene encodes CDR1 LNHNV and CDR2 YYDKDF (reference sequence). The CDR3 nucleotides read TGTGCCACCAGCAGGCGTCAGGGGTTCAGTGATGAAAAACTGTTTTTT. Residues: CATSRRQGFSDEKLFF.

This clone was recorded a few times. The chain combines TRBV5-1 with TRBJ1-1; D remains ambiguous. The ends were cut back, 4 bases at V and 1 base at J, with 8 bases in the middle. CDR1 is SGHRS, CDR2 YFSETQ, per germline. The CDR3 extends over 13 amino acids. CDR3 in DNA: TGCGCCAGCAGCCCCGCAGAGAACACTGAAGCTTTCTTT. Translation gives CASSPAENTEAFF.

At least ten counts were recorded for this clone. The genes are TRBV7-2 and TRBJ2-3, with 9 bases aligning to TRBD1. This CDR3 is built from 14 residues. V shed 5 bases and J 2 bases; nucleotides not matched to a gene: 2. In germline, CDR1 is SGHTA, CDR2 FQGNSA. CDR3 DNA sequence: TGTGCCAGCAGCCGGGACAGGGACACAGATACGCAGTATTTT. This encodes CASSRDRDTDTQYF.

The chain combines TRBV9 with TRBJ1-4, with TRBD1 matching 7 bases. From germline, CDR1 is SGDLS and CDR2 YYNGEE. V lost 4 bases to trimming and J lost 5 bases; unmatched junction nucleotides: 8. The CDR3 has 15 residues. The CDR3 loop is CASSPRDSWNEKLFF. CDR3 bases: TGTGCCAGCAGCCCTCGGGACAGCTGGAATGAAAAACTGTTTTTT.

In this sample, this clone turned up a few times. This chain joins TRBV11-2 and TRBJ1-1, with a weak D call TRBD1 (6 bases). This CDR3 is built from 15 residues. Germline values: CDR1 SGHAT, CDR2 FQNNGV. Trimming took off 5 bases at V and 0 bases at J, with 13 bases between the two ends. In DNA, the CDR3 is TGTGCCAGCAGCCTAAGGGGGGGTATGAACACTGAAGCTTTCTTT. As protein: CASSLRGGMNTEAFF.

This clone showed up just a few times. The rearrangement links TRBV28 to TRBJ2-3, with 8 nucleotides matching TRBD2. CDR1 is MDHEN and CDR2 is SYDVKM in the germline V gene. V lost 6 bases and J lost 2; bases outside the gene matches: 10. The CDR3 runs 16 residues. The CDR3 reads CASSPRTSGSTDTQYF. In DNA form, the CDR3 reads TGTGCCAGCAGCCCCCGCACTAGCGGTTCCACAGATACGCAGTATTTT.

This clone occurred a few times. The rearrangement links TRBV29-1 to TRBJ2-1; D may match TRBD1 or TRBD2 (7 bases each). The germline V gene encodes CDR1 SQVTM and CDR2 ANQGSEA. Trimming cost V 6 bases and J 7 bases, with 25 bases left between them. The CDR3 runs to 16 residues. In nucleotides, the CDR3 is TGCAGCGTCCTTGCCAGGGGGGGCTATCCTTTTAATGAGCAGTTCTTC. It yields the protein CSVLARGGYPFNEQFF.

This clone has more than one count but fewer than ten. V gene TRBV5-1 combines with J gene TRBJ1-1, with no clear D. Trimming cost V 2 bases and J 2 bases, with 10 bases left between them. This CDR3 comprises 14 residues. Per germline, CDR1 SGHRS and CDR2 YFSETQ. The CDR3 sequence is CASSLTGYNTEAFF. CDR3 DNA sequence: TGCGCCAGCAGCTTAACGGGGTATAACACTGAAGCTTTCTTT.

The rearrangement links TRBV9 to TRBJ2-1, with a tentative D call TRBD1 (6 bases). Germline CDR1 reads SGDLS; CDR2 reads YYNGEE. CDR3 length: 14 amino acids. Trimming took off 4 bases at V and 7 bases at J, with 15 bases between the two ends. CDR3 in DNA: TGTGCCAGCAGCTCCCGAGGGGGTTTGAATGAGCAGTTCTTC. Translated, it gives CASSSRGGLNEQFF.

This clone was recorded a few times. This rearrangement joins TRBV7-2 to TRBJ2-1, with a tentative D call TRBD2 (6 bases). V dropped 5 bases and J dropped 10 bases, with 12 bases sitting between them. Germline loops: CDR1 SGHTA, CDR2 FQGNSA. The CDR3 consists of 12 residues. The CDR3 is CASSQRLAEQFF. Written as DNA, the CDR3 is TGTGCCAGCAGCCAAAGGCTAGCGGAGCAGTTCTTC. The whole variable domain, remainder taken from reference TRBV7-2 and TRBJ2-1, is GAGVSQSPSNKVTEKGKDVELRCDPISGHTALYWYRQSLGQGLEFLIYFQGNSAPDKSGLPSDRFSAERTGGSVSTLTIQRTQQEDSAVYLCASSQRLAEQFFGPGTRLTVL.

This clone has a handful of counts. The rearrangement links TRBV5-1 to TRBJ1-2; D uncertain. Germline-derived CDR1 and CDR2 are SGHRS and YFSETQ. This CDR3 contains 13 residues. Trimming removed 0 bases at V and 4 bases at J, with 7 bases between. The CDR3, as DNA: TGCGCCAGCAGCTTGGACACAAGCTATGGCTACACCTTC. This gives the protein CASSLDTSYGYTF. The whole variable domain, filled in from reference TRBV5-1 and TRBJ1-2, reads KAGVTQTPRYLIKTRGQQVTLSCSPISGHRSVSWYQQTPGQGLQFLFEYFSETQRNKGNFPGRFSGRQFSNSRSEMNVSTLELGDSALYLCASSLDTSYGYTFGSGTRLTVV.

J is TRBJ2-7 and V is TRBV9, with D possibly TRBD2 on 5 matching bases. Trimming left V 0 bases short and J 7 bases short, with 14 bases between. The CDR3 has 14 residues. CDR1 is SGDLS and CDR2 is YYNGEE in the germline V gene. As DNA, the CDR3 is TGTGCCAGCAGCGTAGTAGGCGGCACGGGAGAGCAGTACTTC. Translation: CASSVVGGTGEQYF.

This clone has only a few counts. This chain connects TRBV29-1 to TRBJ2-5; unclear D gene. Trimming shortened V by 0 bases and J by 7 bases, and 15 bases separated the two germline ends. CDR3 length equals 14 residues. Germline V gene data show CDR1 as SQVTM and CDR2 as ANQGSEA. This chain's CDR3 is CSVEDQNPPGTQYF. In DNA form, the CDR3 reads TGCAGCGTTGAAGATCAGAATCCCCCGGGGACCCAGTACTTC.